The entry below gives a single T cell receptor (beta chain) sequence along with its context. This entry belongs to a study of response to subunit inactivated influenza vaccine. The CDR3 spans 13 residues. With 0 bases removed from V and 1 base from J, the gap between germline ends came to 3 bases. Germline CDR1 reads LNHNV; CDR2 reads YYDKDF (reference sequence). MiXCR, applied by TCRdb to the RT-PCR reads, yields one record per CDR3 protein. Of roughly 650,000 distinct CDR3 sequences in the sample, approximately 14% were seen once. This TCR came from a man between 50 and 59 years old who received an inactivated influenza vaccine. The sample in question was PBMCs from blood, obtained approximately 15 days before vaccination. The gene calls are TRBV15 and TRBJ1-1; D gene uncertain. CDR3 nucleotide sequence: TGTGCCACCAGCAGAGATACGAACACTGAAGCTTTCTTT. Its translation is CATSRDTNTEAFF. Full variable domain (remainder filled in from reference TRBV15 and TRBJ1-1): DAMVIQNPRYQVTQFGKPVTLSCSQTLNHNVMYWYQQKSSQAPKLLFHYYDKDFNNEADTPDNFQSRRPNTSFCFLDIRSPGLGDTAMYLCATSRDTNTEAFFGQGTRLTVV.